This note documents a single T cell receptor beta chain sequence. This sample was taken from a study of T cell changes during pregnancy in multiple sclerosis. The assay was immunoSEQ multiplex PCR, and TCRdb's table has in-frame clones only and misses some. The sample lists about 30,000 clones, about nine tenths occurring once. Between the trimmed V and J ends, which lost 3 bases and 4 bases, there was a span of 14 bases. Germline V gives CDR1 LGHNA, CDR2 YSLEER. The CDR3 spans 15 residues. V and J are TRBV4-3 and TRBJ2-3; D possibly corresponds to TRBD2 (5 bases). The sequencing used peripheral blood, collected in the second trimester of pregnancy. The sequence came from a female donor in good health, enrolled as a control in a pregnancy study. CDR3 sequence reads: CASSQSVGDPDTQYF. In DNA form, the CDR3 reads TGCGCCAGCAGCCAGTCGGTCGGGGATCCAGATACGCAGTATTTT.